This T cell receptor beta chain is from a study of Tregs in tolerant kidney transplant recipients. General study points: Activated donor B cell expansion appeared to reveal the most relevant donor-specific TCRbeta repertoire.

Worth noting for this clone: Its antigen is undetermined.

The assay was immunoSEQ multiplex PCR, and TCRdb's table has in-frame clones only and misses some. This sample yields about 60,000 clones, of which roughly 90% are seen a single time; 9.5% to 13% belongs to the top ten. Trimming shortened V by 1 base and J by 3 bases, and 10 bases separated the two germline ends. Germline assignment: CDR1 MGHRA and CDR2 YSYEKL. The CDR3 loop spans 15 amino acids. CD4+CD25+CD127- Tregs, CD4+CD25- non-Tregs, CD4 and CD8 cells were sorted. This chain connects TRBV4-1 to TRBJ2-1, with D perhaps TRBD2 (5 bases). The clonotype was recovered from a human donor who received a combined kidney and bone marrow transplant. The sample was CD8+ T cells from blood, taken before the transplant. The CDR3 DNA sequence: TGCGCCAGCAGCCAAGGCCCCGGGGACTACAATGAGCAGTTCTTC. Protein product: CASSQGPGDYNEQFF.